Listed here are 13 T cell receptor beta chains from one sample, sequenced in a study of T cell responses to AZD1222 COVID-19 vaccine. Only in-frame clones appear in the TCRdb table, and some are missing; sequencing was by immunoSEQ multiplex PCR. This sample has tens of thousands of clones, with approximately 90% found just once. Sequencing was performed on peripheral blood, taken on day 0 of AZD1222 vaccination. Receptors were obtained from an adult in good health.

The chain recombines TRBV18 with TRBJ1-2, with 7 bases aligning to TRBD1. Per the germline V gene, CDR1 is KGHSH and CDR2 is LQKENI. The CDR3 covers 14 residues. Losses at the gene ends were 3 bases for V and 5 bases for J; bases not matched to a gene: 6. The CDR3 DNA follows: TGTGCCAGCTCACCGGGACAGCTGAAGTATGGCTACACCTTC. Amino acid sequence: CASSPGQLKYGYTF.

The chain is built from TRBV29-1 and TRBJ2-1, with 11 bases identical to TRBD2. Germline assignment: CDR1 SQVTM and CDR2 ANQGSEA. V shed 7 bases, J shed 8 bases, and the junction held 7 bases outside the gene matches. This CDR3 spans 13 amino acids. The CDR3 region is CSAIAGGPYEQFF. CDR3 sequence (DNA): TGCAGCGCGATAGCGGGGGGGCCCTATGAGCAGTTCTTC.

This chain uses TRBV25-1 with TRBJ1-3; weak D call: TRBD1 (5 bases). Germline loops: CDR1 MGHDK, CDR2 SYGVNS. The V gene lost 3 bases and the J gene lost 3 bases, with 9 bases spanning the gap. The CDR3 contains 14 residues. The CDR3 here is CASSDGTGGNTIYF. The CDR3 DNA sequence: TGTGCCAGCAGTGACGGGACCGGTGGAAACACCATATATTTT. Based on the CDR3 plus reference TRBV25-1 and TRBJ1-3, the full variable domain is EADIYQTPRYLVIGTGKKITLECSQTMGHDKMYWYQQDPGMELHLIHYSYGVNSTEKGDLSSESTVSRIRTEHFPLTLESARPSHTSQYLCASSDGTGGNTIYFGEGSWLTVV.

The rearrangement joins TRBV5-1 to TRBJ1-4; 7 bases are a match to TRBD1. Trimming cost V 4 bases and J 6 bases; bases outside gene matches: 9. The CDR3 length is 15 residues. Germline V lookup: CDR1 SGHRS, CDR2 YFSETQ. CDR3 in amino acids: CASSQQGVVDEKLFF. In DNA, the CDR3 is TGCGCCAGCAGCCAGCAGGGGGTGGTTGATGAAAAACTGTTTTTT.

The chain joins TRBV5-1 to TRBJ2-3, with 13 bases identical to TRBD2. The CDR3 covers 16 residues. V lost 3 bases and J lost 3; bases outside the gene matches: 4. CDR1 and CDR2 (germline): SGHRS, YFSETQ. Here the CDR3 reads CASSSGLAGITDTQYF. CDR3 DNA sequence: TGCGCCAGCAGCTCGGGACTAGCGGGGATTACAGATACGCAGTATTTT.

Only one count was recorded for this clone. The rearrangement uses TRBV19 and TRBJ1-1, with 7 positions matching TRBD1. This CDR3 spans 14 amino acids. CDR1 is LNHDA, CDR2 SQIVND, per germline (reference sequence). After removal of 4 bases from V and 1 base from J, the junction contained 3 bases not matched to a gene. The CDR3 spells CASSTHRGNTEAFF. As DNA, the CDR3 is TGTGCCAGTAGTACCCACAGGGGGAACACTGAAGCTTTCTTT.

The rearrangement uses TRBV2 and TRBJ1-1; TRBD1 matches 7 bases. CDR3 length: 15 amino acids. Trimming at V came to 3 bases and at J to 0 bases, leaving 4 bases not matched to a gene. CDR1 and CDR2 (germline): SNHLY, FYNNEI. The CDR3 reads CASSDPQGMNTEAFF. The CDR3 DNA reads TGTGCCAGCAGTGATCCACAGGGGATGAACACTGAAGCTTTCTTT.

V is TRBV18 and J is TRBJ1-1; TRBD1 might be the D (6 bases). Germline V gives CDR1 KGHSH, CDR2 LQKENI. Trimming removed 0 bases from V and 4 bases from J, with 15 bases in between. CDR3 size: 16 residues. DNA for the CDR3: TGTGCCAGCTCACCACCGAAAACAGGGTTGGGCACTGAAGCTTTCTTT. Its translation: CASSPPKTGLGTEAFF. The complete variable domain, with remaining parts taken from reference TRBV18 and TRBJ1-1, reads NAGVMQNPRHLVRRRGQEARLRCSPMKGHSHVYWYRQLPEEGLKFMVYLQKENIIDESGMPKERFSAEFPKEGPSILRIQQVVRGDSAAYFCASSPPKTGLGTEAFFGQGTRLTVV.

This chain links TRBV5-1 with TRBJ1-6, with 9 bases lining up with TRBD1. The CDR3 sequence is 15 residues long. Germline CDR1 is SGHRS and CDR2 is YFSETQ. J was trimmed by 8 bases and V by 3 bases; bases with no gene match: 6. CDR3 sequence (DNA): TGCGCCAGCAGCTCCTCGGACAGGGGCGATTCACCCCTCCACTTT. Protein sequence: CASSSSDRGDSPLHF. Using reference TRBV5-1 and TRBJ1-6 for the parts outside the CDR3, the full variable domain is KAGVTQTPRYLIKTRGQQVTLSCSPISGHRSVSWYQQTPGQGLQFLFEYFSETQRNKGNFPGRFSGRQFSNSRSEMNVSTLELGDSALYLCASSSSDRGDSPLHFGNGTRLTVT.

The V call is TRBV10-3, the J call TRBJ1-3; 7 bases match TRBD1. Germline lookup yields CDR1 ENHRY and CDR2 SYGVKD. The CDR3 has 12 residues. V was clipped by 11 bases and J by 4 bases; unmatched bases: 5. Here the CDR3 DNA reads TGTGCCTCCAGGACAGGCGGAAACACCATATATTTT. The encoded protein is CASRTGGNTIYF.

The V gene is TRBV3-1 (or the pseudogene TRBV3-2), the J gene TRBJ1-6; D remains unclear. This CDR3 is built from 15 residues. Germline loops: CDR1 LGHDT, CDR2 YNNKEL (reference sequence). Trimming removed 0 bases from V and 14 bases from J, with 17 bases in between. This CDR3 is CASSQDLGVGRTLHF. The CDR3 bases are TGTGCCAGCAGCCAAGATTTAGGTGTCGGCAGAACCCTCCACTTT.

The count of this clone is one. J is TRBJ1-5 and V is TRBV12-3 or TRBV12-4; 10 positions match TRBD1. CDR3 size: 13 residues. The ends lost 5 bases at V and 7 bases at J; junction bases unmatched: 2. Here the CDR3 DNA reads TGTGCCAGCAGTCTGGACAGGGGGCAGCCCCAGCATTTT. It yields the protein CASSLDRGQPQHF.

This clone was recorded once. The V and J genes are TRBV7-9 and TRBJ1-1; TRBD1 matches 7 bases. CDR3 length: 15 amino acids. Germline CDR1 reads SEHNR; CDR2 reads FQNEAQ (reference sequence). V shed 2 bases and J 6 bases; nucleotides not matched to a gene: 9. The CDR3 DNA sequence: TGTGCCAGCAGCTTAACTCGGGGACAGCCTTCTGAAGCTTTCTTT. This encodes CASSLTRGQPSEAFF.